This entry features one T cell receptor (beta chain) sequence. Its antigen is as yet unknown. This may arise from a read error, as a much more abundant clone is one base away. This record belongs to a study of T-cell reconstitution after alpha-beta-depleted transplantation in children. General study results and limits: By one year post-transplant, T-cell counts and diversity largely arose from T cells that were newly produced.

Preparation of the TCRbeta library involved a method that used unique molecular identifiers. TCRdb reprocessed the PCR reads with MiXCR, giving one entry per CDR3 protein. The sample includes roughly 240,000 distinct CDR3 sequences, 6.5% to 9% seen only once; the top ten take 5% to 8%. From germline, CDR1 is PRHDT and CDR2 FYEKMQ (reference sequence). Germline trimming cut 5 bases from V and 5 bases from J; bases unmatched to any gene: 3. This CDR3 is built from 15 residues. The specimen comprised PBMCs, mostly from graft donor cells, sampled 180 days after TCRalphabeta/CD19-depleted stem cell transplant. V usage is TRBV13 and J usage is TRBJ2-1, with TRBD2 matching 13 bases. This TCR was sampled from a male patient younger than 18 who had a stem cell transplant for acute lymphoblastic leukemia, so the T cells may come from the graft donor. The CDR3 sequence is CASSPGTSGNNEQFF. CDR3 bases: TGTGCCAGCAGCCCCGGGACTAGCGGGAACAATGAGCAGTTCTTC.